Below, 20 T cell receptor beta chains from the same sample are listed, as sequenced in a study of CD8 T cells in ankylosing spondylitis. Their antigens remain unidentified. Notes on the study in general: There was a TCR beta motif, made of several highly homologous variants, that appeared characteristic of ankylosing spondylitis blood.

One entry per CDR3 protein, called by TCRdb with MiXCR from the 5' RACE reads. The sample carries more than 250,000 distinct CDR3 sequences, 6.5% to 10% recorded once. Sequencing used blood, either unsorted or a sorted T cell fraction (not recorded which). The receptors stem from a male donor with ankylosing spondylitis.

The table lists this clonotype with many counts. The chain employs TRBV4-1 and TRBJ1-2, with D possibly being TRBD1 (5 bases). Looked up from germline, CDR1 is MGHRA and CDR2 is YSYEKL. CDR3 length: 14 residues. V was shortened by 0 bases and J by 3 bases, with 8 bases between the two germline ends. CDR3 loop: CASSQDWDHYGYTF. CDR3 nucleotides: TGCGCCAGCAGCCAAGACTGGGACCACTATGGCTACACCTTC.

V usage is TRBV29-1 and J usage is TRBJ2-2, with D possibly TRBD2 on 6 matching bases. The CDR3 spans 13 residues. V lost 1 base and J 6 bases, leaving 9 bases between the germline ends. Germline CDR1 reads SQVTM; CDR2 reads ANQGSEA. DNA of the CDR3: TGCAGCGTTGAAGTAGGAGGGGCCGGGGAGCTGTTTTTT. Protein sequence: CSVEVGGAGELFF.

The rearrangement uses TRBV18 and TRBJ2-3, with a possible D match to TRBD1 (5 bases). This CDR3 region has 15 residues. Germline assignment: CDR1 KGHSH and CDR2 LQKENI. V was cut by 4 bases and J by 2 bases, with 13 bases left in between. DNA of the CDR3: TGTGCCAGCTCACTCTTACAGGCATACACAGATACGCAGTATTTT. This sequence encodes CASSLLQAYTDTQYF.

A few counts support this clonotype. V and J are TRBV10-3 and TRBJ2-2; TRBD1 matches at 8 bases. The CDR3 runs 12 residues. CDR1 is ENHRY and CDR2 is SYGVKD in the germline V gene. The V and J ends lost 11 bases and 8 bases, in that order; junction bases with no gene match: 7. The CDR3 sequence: CASTGAGGELFF. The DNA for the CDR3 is TGTGCCTCGACAGGGGCGGGAGGGGAGCTGTTTTTT.

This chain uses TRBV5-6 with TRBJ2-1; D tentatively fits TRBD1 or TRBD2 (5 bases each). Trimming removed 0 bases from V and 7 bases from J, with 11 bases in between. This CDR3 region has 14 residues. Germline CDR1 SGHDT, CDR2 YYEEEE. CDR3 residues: CASSLAGALNEQFF. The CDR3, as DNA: TGTGCCAGCAGCTTGGCCGGGGCCCTGAATGAGCAGTTCTTC.

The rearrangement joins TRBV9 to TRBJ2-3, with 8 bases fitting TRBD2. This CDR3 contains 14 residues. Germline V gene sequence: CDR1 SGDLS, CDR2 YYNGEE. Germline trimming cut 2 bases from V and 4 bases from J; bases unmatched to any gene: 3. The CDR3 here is CASSVYGRADTQYF. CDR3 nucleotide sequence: TGTGCCAGCAGCGTTTACGGGAGGGCAGATACGCAGTATTTT.

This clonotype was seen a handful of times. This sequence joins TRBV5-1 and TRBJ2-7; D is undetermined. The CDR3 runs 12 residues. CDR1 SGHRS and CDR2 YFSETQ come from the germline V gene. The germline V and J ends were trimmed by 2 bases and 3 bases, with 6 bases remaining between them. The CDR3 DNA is TGCGCCAGCAGCTTTGGGGACTACGAGCAGTACTTC. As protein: CASSFGDYEQYF.

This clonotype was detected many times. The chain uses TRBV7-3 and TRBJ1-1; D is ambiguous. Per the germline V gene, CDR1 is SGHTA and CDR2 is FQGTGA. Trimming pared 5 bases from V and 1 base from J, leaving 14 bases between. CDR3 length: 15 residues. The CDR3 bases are TGTGCCAGCAGCCCCTCCGGTGCGAGGAACACTGAAGCTTTCTTT. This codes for CASSPSGARNTEAFF.

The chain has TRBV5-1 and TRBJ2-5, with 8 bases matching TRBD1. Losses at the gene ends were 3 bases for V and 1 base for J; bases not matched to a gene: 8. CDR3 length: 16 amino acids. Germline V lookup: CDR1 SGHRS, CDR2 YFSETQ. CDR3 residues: CASSSGQGEGQETQYF. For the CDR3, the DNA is TGCGCCAGCAGCTCTGGACAGGGCGAGGGCCAAGAGACCCAGTACTTC.

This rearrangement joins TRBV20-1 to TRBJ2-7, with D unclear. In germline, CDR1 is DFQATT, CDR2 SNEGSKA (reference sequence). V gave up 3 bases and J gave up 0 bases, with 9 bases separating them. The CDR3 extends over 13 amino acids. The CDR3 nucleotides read TGCAGTGCTAGCTACAAGAACTCCTACGAGCAGTACTTC. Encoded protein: CSASYKNSYEQYF.

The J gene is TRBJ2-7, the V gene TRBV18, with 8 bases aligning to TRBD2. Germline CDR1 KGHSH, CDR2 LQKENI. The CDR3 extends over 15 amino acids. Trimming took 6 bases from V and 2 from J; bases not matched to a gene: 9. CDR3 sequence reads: CASSQPGLGPYEQYF. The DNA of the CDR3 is TGTGCCAGCTCGCAGCCGGGACTAGGACCCTACGAGCAGTACTTC.

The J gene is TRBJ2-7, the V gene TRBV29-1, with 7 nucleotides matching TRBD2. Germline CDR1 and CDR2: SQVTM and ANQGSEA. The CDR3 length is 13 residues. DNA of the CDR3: TGCGCACGGGCGGCGGGAGTAACGTACGAGCAGTACTTC. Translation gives CARAAGVTYEQYF.

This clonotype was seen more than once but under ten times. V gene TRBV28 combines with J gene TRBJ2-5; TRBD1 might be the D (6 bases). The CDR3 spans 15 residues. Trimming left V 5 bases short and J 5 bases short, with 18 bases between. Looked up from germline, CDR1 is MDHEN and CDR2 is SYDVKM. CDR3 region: CASSHSLGARETQYF. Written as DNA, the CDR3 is TGTGCCAGCAGTCACTCCCTGGGGGCGCGTGAGACCCAGTACTTC. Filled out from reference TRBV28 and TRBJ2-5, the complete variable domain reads DVKVTQSSRYLVKRTGEKVFLECVQDMDHENMFWYRQDPGLGLRLIYFSYDVKMKEKGDIPEGYSVSREKKERFSLILESASTNQTSMYLCASSHSLGARETQYFGPGTRLLVL.

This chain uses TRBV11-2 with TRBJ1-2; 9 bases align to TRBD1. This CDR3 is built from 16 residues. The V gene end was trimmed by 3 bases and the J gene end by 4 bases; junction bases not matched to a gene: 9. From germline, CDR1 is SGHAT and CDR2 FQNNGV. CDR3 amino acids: CASSLGTGRMGYGYTF. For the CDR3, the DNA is TGTGCCAGCAGCTTGGGGACAGGGCGAATGGGCTATGGCTACACCTTC.

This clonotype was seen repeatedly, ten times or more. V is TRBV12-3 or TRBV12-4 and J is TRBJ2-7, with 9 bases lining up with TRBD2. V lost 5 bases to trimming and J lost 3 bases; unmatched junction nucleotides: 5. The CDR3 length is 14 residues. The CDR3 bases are TGTGCCAGCAGTGAGACTAGCGGAATCTACGAGCAGTACTTC. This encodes CASSETSGIYEQYF.

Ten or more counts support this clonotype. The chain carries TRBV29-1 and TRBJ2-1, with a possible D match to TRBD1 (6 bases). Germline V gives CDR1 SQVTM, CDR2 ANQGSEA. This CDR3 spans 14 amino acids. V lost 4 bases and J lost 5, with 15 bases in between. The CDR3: CSVAKGDTHNEQFF. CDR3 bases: TGCAGCGTTGCAAAGGGGGACACCCACAATGAGCAGTTCTTC.

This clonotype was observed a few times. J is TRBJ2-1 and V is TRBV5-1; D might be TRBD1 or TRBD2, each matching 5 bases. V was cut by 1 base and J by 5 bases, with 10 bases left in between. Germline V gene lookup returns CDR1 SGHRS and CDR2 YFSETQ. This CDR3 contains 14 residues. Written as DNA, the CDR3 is TGCGCCAGCAGCTTGCTCGGGGCCGACAATGAGCAGTTCTTC. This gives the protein CASSLLGADNEQFF.

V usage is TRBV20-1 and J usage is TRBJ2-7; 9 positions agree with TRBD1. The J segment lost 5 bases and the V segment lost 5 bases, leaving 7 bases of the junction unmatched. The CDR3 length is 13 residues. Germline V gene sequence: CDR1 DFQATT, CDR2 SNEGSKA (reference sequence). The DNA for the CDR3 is TGCAGTGCTGGGGACAGGGTAGGGGACGAGCAGTACTTC. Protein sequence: CSAGDRVGDEQYF.

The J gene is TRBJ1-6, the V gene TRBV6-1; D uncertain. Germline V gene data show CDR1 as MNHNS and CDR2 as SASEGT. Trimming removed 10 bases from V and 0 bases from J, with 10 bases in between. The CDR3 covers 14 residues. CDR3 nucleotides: TGTGCCATCGGACGGAGCTCCTATAATTCACCCCTCCACTTT. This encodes CAIGRSSYNSPLHF.

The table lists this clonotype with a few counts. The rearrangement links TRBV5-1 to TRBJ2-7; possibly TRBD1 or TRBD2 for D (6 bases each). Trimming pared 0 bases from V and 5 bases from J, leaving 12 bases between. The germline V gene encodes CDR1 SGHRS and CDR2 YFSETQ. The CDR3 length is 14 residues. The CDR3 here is CASSLGGATNEQYF. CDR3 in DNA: TGCGCCAGCAGCTTGGGGGGGGCAACAAACGAGCAGTACTTC.